The T cell receptor beta chain under discussion was sequenced for a study of blood T cells in healthy people across ages. A sample-barcoded 5' primer and a J-beta primer mix were used in a second PCR of roughly 7 to 11 cycles. Tags on each cDNA molecule came from a template-switch adaptor with 12 random nucleotides. Each CDR3 protein gets one entry after TCRdb re-called the 5' RACE reads with MiXCR. The repertoire holds some 850,000 distinct CDR3 sequences, roughly 25% seen once, with 3% in the top ten. Samples each yielded at least 5.5 micrograms of total RNA. Another study also made use of these data, one on T cells of mothers and their children. That source adds: None of the identified T cell clones proved to be persistent microchimeric clones.

The sample comprised blood. The TCR originated in a boy aged 5 to 17 in good health.

The CDR3 DNA sequence: TGTGCCAGCACCATTACGGGGGCAGGGGGGACCCAGTACTTC. The encoded protein is CASTITGAGGTQYF. The chain recombines TRBV6-6 with TRBJ2-5, with a weak D call TRBD1 (7 bases). Trimming shortened V by 7 bases and J by 7 bases, and 19 bases separated the two germline ends. This CDR3 region has 14 residues. In germline, CDR1 is MNHNY, CDR2 SVGAGI (reference sequence).